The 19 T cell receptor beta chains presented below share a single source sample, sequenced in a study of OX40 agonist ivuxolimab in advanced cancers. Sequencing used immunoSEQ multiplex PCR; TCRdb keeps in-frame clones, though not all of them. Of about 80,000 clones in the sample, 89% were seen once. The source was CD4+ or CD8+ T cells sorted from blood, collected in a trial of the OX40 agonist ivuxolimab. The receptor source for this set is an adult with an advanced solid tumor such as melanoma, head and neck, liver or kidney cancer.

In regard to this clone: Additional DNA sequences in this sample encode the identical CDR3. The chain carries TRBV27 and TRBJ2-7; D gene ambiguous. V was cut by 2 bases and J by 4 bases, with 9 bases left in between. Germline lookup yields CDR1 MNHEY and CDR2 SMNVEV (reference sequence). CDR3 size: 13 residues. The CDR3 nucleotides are TGTGCCAGCAGTTTAGGTCTCTCGTACGAGCAGTACTTC. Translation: CASSLGLSYEQYF.

CDR3 sequence: CSVDQRGSTDTQYF. The CDR3 DNA follows: TGCAGCGTTGATCAGCGGGGTAGCACAGATACGCAGTATTTT. The gene calls are TRBV29-1 and TRBJ2-3; 7 bases map to TRBD2. This CDR3 spans 14 amino acids. V lost 3 bases, J lost 0 bases, and 3 bases stayed unmatched. Germline V gives CDR1 SQVTM, CDR2 ANQGSEA.

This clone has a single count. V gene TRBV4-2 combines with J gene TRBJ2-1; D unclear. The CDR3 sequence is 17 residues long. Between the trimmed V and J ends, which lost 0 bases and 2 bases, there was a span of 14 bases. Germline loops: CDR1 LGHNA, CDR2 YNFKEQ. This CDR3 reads CASSQEAQSAAYNEQFF. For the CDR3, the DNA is TGTGCCAGCAGCCAAGAAGCCCAATCGGCAGCCTACAATGAGCAGTTCTTC.

CDR3 loop: CASSLGVRVYNEQFF. CDR3 nucleotide sequence: TGTGCCAGCAGCTTGGGGGTCAGGGTCTACAATGAGCAGTTCTTC. The chain links TRBV5-6 to TRBJ2-1, with D tentatively TRBD1 (5 bases). V was pared by 0 bases and J by 3 bases, with 10 bases between. The CDR3 sequence is 15 residues long. Germline loops: CDR1 SGHDT, CDR2 YYEEEE.

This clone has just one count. This CDR3 reads CASSLWAYEQYF. CDR3 bases: TGTGCCAGCAGTTTATGGGCCTACGAGCAGTACTTC. V is TRBV28 and J is TRBJ2-7, with D unclear. The CDR3 loop spans 12 amino acids. Germline CDR1 and CDR2: MDHEN and SYDVKM. The V end lost 0 bases, the J end lost 2 bases, and 2 bases lay between the germline ends.

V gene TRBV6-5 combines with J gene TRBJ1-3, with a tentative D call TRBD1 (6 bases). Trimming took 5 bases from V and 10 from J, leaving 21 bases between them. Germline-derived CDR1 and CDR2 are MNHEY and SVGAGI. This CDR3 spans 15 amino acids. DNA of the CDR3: TGTGCCAGCAGTCGAAGAGTACAGGGCTACCAGACCATATATTTT. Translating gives CASSRRVQGYQTIYF.

CDR3 DNA sequence: TGCGCCAGCAGCGTAGGCCTGGGACAGGTCTCCTACGAGCAGTACTTC. Its protein product is CASSVGLGQVSYEQYF. This sequence joins TRBV5-1 and TRBJ2-7, with 8 nucleotides matching TRBD1. This CDR3 region has 16 residues. From germline, CDR1 is SGHRS and CDR2 YFSETQ. Trimming cost V 4 bases and J 0 bases; bases outside gene matches: 9.

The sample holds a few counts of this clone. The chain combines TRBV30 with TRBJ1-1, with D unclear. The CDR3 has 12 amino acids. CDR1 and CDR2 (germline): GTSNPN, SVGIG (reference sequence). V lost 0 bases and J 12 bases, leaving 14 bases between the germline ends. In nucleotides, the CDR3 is TGTGCCTGGAGTGTACCGTACAGAGTACCTTTCTTT. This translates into CAWSVPYRVPFF.

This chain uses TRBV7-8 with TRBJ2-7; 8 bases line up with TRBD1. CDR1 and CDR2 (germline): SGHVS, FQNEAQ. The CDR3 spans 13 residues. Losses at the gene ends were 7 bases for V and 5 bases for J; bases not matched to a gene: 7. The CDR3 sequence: CASTRNRGDEQYF. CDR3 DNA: TGTGCCAGCACGAGGAACAGGGGGGACGAGCAGTACTTC.

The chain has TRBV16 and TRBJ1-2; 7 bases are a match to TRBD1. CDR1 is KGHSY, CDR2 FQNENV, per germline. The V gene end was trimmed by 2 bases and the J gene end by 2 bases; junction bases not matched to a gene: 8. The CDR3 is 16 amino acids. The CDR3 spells CASSQLPDRENYGYTF. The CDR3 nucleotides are TGTGCCAGCAGCCAACTGCCTGACAGGGAGAACTATGGCTACACCTTC.

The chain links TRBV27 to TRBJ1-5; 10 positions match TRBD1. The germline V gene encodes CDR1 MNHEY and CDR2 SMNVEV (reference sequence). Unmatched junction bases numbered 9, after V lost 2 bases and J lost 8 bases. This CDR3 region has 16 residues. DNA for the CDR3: TGTGCCAGCAGTTTAGGGGGACAGGGGCGAGGGGAGCCCCAGCATTTT. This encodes CASSLGGQGRGEPQHF.

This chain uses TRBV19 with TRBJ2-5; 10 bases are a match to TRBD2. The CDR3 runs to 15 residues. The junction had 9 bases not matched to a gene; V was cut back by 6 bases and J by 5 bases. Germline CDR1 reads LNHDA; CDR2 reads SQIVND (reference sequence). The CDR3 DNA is TGTGCCAGTAGAGAAGCGGGAGGGCCAGGGGAGACCCAGTACTTC. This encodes CASREAGGPGETQYF.

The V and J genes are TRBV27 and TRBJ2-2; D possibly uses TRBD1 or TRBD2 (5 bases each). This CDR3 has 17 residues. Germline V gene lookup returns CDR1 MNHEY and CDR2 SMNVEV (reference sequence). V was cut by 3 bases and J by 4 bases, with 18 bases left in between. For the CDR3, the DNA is TGTGCCAGCAGTTTTTTGGGCCGGGGCATCCCCACCGGGGAGCTGTTTTTT. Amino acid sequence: CASSFLGRGIPTGELFF.

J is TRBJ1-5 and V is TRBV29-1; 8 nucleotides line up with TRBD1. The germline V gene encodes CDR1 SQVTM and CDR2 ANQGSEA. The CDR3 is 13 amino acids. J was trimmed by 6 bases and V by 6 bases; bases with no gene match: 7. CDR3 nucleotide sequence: TGCAGCGTACACCAGGGGGCAGGTCAGCCCCAGCATTTT. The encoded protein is CSVHQGAGQPQHF.

The CDR3: CASSRDLRVGTGELFF. The CDR3 nucleotides are TGTGCCAGCAGTCGCGATCTCAGGGTCGGCACCGGGGAGCTGTTTTTT. The chain couples TRBV2 to TRBJ2-2; a possible D gene is TRBD1 (5 bases). V was pared by 5 bases and J by 4 bases, with 17 bases between. Germline values: CDR1 SNHLY, CDR2 FYNNEI. The CDR3 totals 16 residues.

The CDR3 region has the DNA TGTGCCTGGACCCCGACAGGGCTCTATGGCTACACCTTC. Its protein is CAWTPTGLYGYTF. This chain joins TRBV30 and TRBJ1-2; 7 bases match TRBD1. There are 13 residues in the CDR3. Losses at the gene ends were 4 bases for V and 4 bases for J; bases not matched to a gene: 6. CDR1 is GTSNPN and CDR2 is SVGIG in the germline V gene (reference sequence). The full variable domain, completed using reference TRBV30 and TRBJ1-2, is SQTIHQWPATLVQPVGSPLSLECTVEGTSNPNLYWYRQAAGRGLQLLFYSVGIGQISSEVPQNLSASRPQDRQFILSSKKLLLSDSGFYLCAWTPTGLYGYTFGSGTRLTVV.

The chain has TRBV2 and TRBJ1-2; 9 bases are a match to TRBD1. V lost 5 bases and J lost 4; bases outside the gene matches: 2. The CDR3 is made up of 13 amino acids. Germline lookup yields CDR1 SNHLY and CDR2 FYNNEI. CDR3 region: CASSPDRGYGYTF. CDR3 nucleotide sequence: TGTGCCAGCAGTCCGGACAGGGGCTATGGCTACACCTTC.

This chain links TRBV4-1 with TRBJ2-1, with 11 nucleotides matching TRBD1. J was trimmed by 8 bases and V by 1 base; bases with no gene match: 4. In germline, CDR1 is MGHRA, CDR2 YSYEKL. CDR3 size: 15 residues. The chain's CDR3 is CASSQVGTGGDEQFF. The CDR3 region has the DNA TGCGCCAGCAGCCAAGTAGGGACAGGGGGGGATGAGCAGTTCTTC.

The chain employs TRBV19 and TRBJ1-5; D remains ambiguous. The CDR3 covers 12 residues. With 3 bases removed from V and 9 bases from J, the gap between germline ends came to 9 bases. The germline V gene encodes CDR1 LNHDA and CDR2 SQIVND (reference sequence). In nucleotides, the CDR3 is TGTGCCAGTAGTATCTCCCTTGGGCCCCAGCATTTT. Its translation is CASSISLGPQHF.